The T cell receptor beta chain under discussion was sequenced for a study of metastatic and nonmetastatic thyroid tumors. The overall study: A comparison of repertoires was made across blood and tumor or nodule tissue from malignant and benign thyroid patients. Study results and limitations: Reportedly, malignant thyroid tumors had significantly higher TCR beta diversity than benign nodules, in blood and tumor.

TCRdb re-clonotyped the PCR reads through MiXCR. This table has around 18,000 clones, 30% to 40% appearing once. Every patient underwent thyroid surgery untreated. Trimming removed 7 bases from V and 3 bases from J, with 12 bases in between. The CDR3 is 13 residues long. Germline CDR1 is SGHTA and CDR2 is FQGNSA. Comments on this clone: Its antigen is not identified.

Input material: tumor tissue. The chain links TRBV7-2 to TRBJ1-1; TRBD1 might be the D (6 bases). The clonotype originates from a female donor with papillary thyroid cancer or a benign thyroid nodule (not recorded which). Some clones in this sample may be carry-over from other donors' samples. The chain's CDR3 is CASIRDTDTEAFF. The CDR3 coding sequence is TGTGCCAGCATCCGGGACACGGACACTGAAGCTTTCTTT.